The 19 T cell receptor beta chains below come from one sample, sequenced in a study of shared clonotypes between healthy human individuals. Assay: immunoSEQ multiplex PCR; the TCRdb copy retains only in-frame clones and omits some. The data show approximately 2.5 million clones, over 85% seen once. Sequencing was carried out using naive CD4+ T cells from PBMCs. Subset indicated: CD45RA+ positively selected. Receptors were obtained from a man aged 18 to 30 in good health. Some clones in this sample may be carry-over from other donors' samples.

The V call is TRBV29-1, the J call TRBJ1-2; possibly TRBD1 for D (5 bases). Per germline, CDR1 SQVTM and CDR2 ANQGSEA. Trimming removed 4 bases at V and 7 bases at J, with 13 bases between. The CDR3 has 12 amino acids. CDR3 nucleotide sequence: TGCAGCGTTGCCTCGGGGAGGGGTGGCTACACCTTC. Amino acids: CSVASGRGGYTF. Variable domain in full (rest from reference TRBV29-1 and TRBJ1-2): SAVISQKPSRDICQRGTSLTIQCQVDSQVTMMFWYRQQPGQSLTLIATANQGSEATYESGFVIDKFPISRPNLTFSTLTVSNMSPEDSSIYLCSVASGRGGYTFGSGTRLTVV.

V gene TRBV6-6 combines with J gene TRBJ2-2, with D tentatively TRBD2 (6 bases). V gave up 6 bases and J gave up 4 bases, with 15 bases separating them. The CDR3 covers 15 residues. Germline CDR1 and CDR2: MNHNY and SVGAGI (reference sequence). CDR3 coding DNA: TGTGCCAGCAGCCCGGAGGGACGGATCACCGGGGAGCTGTTTTTT. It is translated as CASSPEGRITGELFF.

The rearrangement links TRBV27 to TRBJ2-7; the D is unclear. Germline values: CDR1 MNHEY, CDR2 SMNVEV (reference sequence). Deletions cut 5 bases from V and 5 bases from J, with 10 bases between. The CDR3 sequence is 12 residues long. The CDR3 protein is CASSPRGNEQYF. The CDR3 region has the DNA TGTGCCAGCAGTCCCCGTGGAAACGAGCAGTACTTC.

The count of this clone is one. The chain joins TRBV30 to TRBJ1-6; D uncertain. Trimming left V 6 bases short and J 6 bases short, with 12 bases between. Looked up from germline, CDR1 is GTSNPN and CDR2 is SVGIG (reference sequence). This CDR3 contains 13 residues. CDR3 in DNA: TGTGCCTGTGGGCCAGGCCCTAATTCACCCCTCCACTTT. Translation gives CACGPGPNSPLHF.

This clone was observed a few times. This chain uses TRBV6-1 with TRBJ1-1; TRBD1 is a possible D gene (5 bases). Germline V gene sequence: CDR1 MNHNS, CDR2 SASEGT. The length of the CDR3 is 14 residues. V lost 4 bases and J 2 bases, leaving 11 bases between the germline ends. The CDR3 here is CASSVSGANTEAFF. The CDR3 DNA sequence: TGTGCCAGCAGTGTCTCTGGGGCAAACACTGAAGCTTTCTTT.

This CDR3 reads CASSTSGTRTGELFF. CDR3 DNA: TGTGCCAGCAGTACTAGCGGGACTCGAACCGGGGAGCTGTTTTTT. J is TRBJ2-2 and V is TRBV6-6, with 10 bases identical to TRBD2. This CDR3 comprises 15 residues. V shed 5 bases, J shed 5 bases, and the junction held 5 bases outside the gene matches. Germline V lookup: CDR1 MNHNY, CDR2 SVGAGI (reference sequence).

CDR3 DNA sequence: TGTGCCAGCAGCCGCCAACAGGGGATGAACACTGAAGCTTTCTTT. It specifies CASSRQQGMNTEAFF. The V and J genes are TRBV7-9 and TRBJ1-1; 7 bases are a match to TRBD1. In germline, CDR1 is SEHNR, CDR2 FQNEAQ (reference sequence). The J segment lost 0 bases and the V segment lost 5 bases, leaving 6 bases of the junction unmatched. This CDR3 is 15 amino acids long.

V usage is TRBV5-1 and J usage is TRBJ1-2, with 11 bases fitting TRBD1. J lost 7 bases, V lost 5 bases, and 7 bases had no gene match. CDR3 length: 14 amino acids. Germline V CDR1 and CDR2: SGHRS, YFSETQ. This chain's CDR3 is CASSTGQGERGYTF. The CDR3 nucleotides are TGCGCCAGCAGTACGGGACAGGGGGAGCGTGGCTACACCTTC.

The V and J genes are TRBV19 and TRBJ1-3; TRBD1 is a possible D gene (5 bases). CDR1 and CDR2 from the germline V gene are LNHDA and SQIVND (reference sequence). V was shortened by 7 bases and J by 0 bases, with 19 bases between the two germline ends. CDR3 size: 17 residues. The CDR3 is CASKGPDLLSSGNTIYF. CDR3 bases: TGTGCCAGTAAGGGGCCGGATCTTCTAAGCTCTGGAAACACCATATATTTT. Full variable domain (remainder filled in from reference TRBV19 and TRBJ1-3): DGGITQSPKYLFRKEGQNVTLSCEQNLNHDAMYWYRQDPGQGLRLIYYSQIVNDFQKGDIAEGYSVSREKKESFPLTVTSAQKNPTAFYLCASKGPDLLSSGNTIYFGEGSWLTVV.

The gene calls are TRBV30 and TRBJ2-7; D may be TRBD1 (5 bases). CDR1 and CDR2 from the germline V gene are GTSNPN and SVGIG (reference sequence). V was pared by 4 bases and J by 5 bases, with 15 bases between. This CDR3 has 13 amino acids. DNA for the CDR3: TGTGCCTGGAACCGACAGAGGATTAACGAGCAGTACTTC. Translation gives CAWNRQRINEQYF.

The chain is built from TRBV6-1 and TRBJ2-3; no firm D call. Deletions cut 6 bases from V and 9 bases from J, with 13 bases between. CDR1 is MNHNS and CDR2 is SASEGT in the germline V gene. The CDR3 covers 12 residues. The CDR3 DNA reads TGTGCCAGCAGCCCGAGTTCCCAAACGCAGTATTTT. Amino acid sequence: CASSPSSQTQYF.

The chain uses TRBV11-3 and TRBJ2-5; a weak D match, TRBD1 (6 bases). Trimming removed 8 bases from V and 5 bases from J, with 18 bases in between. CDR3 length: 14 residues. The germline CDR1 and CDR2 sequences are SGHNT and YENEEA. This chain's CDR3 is CASALGSGEETQYF. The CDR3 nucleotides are TGTGCCAGCGCCCTGGGTTCAGGGGAGGAGACCCAGTACTTC.

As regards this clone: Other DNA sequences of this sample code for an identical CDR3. As DNA, the CDR3 is TGCGCCAGCAGCCAGGACCGCGGAACAGATACGCAGTATTTT. Its protein product is CASSQDRGTDTQYF. J is TRBJ2-3 and V is TRBV5-1; D gene unclear. V lost 4 bases, J lost 3 bases, and 12 bases lay in between. The germline gives CDR1 SGHRS, CDR2 YFSETQ. This CDR3 region has 14 residues.

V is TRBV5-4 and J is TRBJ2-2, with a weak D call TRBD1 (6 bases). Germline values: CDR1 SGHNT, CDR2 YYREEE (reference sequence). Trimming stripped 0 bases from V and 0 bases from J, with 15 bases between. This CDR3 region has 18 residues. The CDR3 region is CASSLVFPGTTNTGELFF. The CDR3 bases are TGTGCCAGCAGCTTGGTTTTCCCCGGGACAACGAACACCGGGGAGCTGTTTTTT.

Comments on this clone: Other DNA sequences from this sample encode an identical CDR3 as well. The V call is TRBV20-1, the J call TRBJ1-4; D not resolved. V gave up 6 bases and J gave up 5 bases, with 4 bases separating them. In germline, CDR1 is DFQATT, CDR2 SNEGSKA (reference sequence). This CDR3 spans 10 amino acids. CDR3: CSALNEKLFF. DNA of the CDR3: TGCAGTGCCCTCAATGAAAAACTGTTTTTT.

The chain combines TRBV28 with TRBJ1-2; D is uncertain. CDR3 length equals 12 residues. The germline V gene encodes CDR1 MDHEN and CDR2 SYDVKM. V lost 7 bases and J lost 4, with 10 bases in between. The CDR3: CASTTSFYGYTF. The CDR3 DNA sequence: TGTGCCAGCACCACGTCGTTCTATGGCTACACCTTC.

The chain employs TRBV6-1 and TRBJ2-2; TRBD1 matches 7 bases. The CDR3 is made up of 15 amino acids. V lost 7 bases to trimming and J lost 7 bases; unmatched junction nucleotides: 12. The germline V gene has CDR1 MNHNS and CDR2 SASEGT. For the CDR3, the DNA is TGTGCCAGCATTCGGGCAGGGGGAATGGGCGGGGAGCTGTTTTTT. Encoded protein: CASIRAGGMGGELFF.

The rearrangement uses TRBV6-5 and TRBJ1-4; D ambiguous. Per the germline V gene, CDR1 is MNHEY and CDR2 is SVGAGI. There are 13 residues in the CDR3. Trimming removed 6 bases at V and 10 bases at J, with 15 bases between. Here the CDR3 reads CASSAPEWGKLFF. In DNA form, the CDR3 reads TGTGCCAGCAGCGCCCCGGAGTGGGGAAAACTGTTTTTT.

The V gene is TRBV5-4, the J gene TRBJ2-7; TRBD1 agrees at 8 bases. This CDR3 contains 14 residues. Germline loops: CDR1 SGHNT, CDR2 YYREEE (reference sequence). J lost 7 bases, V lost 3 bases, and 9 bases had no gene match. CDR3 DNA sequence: TGTGCCAGCAGCTCCCGGACAGGGTTAGGGGAGCAGTACTTC. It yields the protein CASSSRTGLGEQYF.